This passage covers 17 T cell receptor beta chains from one sample sequenced in a study of siplizumab effects on memory and regulatory T cells. Assay: immunoSEQ multiplex PCR; the TCRdb copy retains only in-frame clones and omits some. This table has over 45,000 clones, around 98% appearing once. The material sequenced was naive CD8+ T cells sorted from blood. The receptors here all came from a human donor in good health.

The genes are TRBV19 and TRBJ1-2, with TRBD1 identical over 7 bases. CDR3 length equals 15 residues. Trimming at V came to 4 bases and at J to 2 bases, leaving 7 bases not matched to a gene. From germline, CDR1 is LNHDA and CDR2 SQIVND (reference sequence). CDR3 protein: CASSTPEGANYGYTF. DNA of the CDR3: TGTGCCAGTAGTACTCCTGAGGGGGCCAACTATGGCTACACCTTC.

This sequence joins TRBV5-4 and TRBJ2-7, with D possibly matching TRBD1 (6 bases). Trimming shortened V by 1 base and J by 5 bases, and 10 bases separated the two germline ends. The CDR3 has 13 residues. Germline V gives CDR1 SGHNT, CDR2 YYREEE (reference sequence). The CDR3, as DNA: TGTGCCAGCAGCTTGCAGGGGATAGACGAGCAGTACTTC. This gives the protein CASSLQGIDEQYF. Supplemented by reference TRBV5-4 and TRBJ2-7, the full variable domain reads ETGVTQSPTHLIKTRGQQVTLRCSSQSGHNTVSWYQQALGQGPQFIFQYYREEENGRGNFPPRFSGLQFPNYSSELNVNALELDDSALYLCASSLQGIDEQYFGPGTRLTVT.

This clone was picked up one time. The rearrangement joins TRBV5-8 to TRBJ2-1; D may match TRBD1 or TRBD2 (7 bases each). Germline-derived CDR1 and CDR2 are SGHTS and YDEGEE. This CDR3 contains 16 residues. Trimming left V 0 bases short and J 3 bases short, with 13 bases between. The CDR3 region has the DNA TGTGCCAGCAGCTTGGGGGAGGGGGCAAGCTACAATGAGCAGTTCTTC. Translating it yields CASSLGEGASYNEQFF. Supplemented by reference TRBV5-8 and TRBJ2-1, the full variable domain reads EAGVTQSPTHLIKTRGQQATLRCSPISGHTSVYWYQQALGLGLQFLLWYDEGEERNRGNFPPRFSGRQFPNYSSELNVNALELEDSALYLCASSLGEGASYNEQFFGPGTRLTVL.

The chain carries TRBV30 and TRBJ2-3; maybe TRBD2 (5 bases). The CDR3 totals 14 residues. Trimming stripped 2 bases from V and 8 bases from J, with 17 bases between. Germline assignment: CDR1 GTSNPN and CDR2 SVGIG (reference sequence). DNA of the CDR3: TGTGCCTGGAGTCTCACCGGGAAGCTAGGTACGCAGTATTTT. Translation: CAWSLTGKLGTQYF.

The chain is built from TRBV2 and TRBJ2-7, with D unresolved. The CDR3 consists of 17 residues. The germline gives CDR1 SNHLY, CDR2 FYNNEI. The V end lost 1 base, the J end lost 1 base, and 17 bases lay between the germline ends. DNA of the CDR3: TGTGCCAGCAGTGAAGATTCCGCAGACCTACTTTCCTACGAGCAGTACTTC. It translates to CASSEDSADLLSYEQYF.

The chain recombines TRBV7-3 with TRBJ2-1; 8 bases are shared with TRBD1. The junction had 6 bases not matched to a gene; V was cut back by 5 bases and J by 9 bases. Per the germline V gene, CDR1 is SGHTA and CDR2 is FQGTGA. The CDR3 extends over 13 amino acids. The CDR3 region is CASSLTGVGEQFF. In DNA, the CDR3 is TGTGCCAGCAGCCTGACAGGGGTGGGTGAGCAGTTCTTC.

The V and J genes are TRBV28 and TRBJ2-2; either TRBD1 or TRBD2 may supply D (5 bases each). Between the trimmed V and J ends, which lost 3 bases and 3 bases, there was a span of 8 bases. The germline gives CDR1 MDHEN, CDR2 SYDVKM. This CDR3 has 14 residues. The CDR3 spells CASSLGVYTGELFF. The DNA of the CDR3 is TGTGCCAGCAGTTTGGGGGTTTACACCGGGGAGCTGTTTTTT.

V usage is TRBV19 and J usage is TRBJ1-1; D gene unclear. The germline V gene encodes CDR1 LNHDA and CDR2 SQIVND (reference sequence). The CDR3 spans 14 residues. V lost 1 base, J lost 1 base, and 7 bases lay in between. The CDR3 bases are TGTGCCAGTAGTATAGTGTGGGCGAACACTGAAGCTTTCTTT. Its protein is CASSIVWANTEAFF.

The V call is TRBV5-6, the J call TRBJ2-7; D is possibly TRBD1 (6 bases). The CDR3 length is 15 residues. The germline gives CDR1 SGHDT, CDR2 YYEEEE. Trimming shortened V by 5 bases and J by 3 bases, and 18 bases separated the two germline ends. The CDR3 reads CASSEFGQILYEQYF. The CDR3 nucleotides read TGTGCCAGCAGTGAGTTTGGACAGATCCTCTACGAGCAGTACTTC.

The chain combines TRBV29-1 with TRBJ2-3; D not resolved. Trimming took 1 base from V and 2 from J, leaving 4 bases between them. The CDR3 runs 12 residues. CDR1 is SQVTM and CDR2 is ANQGSEA in the germline V gene. The CDR3 DNA follows: TGCAGCGTTGAAGCCTCCACAGATACGCAGTATTTT. Translated: CSVEASTDTQYF.

The CDR3 loop is CASSFTSGAQETQYF. In nucleotides, the CDR3 is TGTGCCAGCAGCTTTACTAGCGGGGCACAAGAGACCCAGTACTTC. V usage is TRBV7-6 and J usage is TRBJ2-5; 10 nucleotides line up with TRBD2. This CDR3 has 15 amino acids. From germline, CDR1 is SGHVS and CDR2 FNYEAQ. J was trimmed by 2 bases and V by 3 bases; bases with no gene match: 3.

This chain links TRBV7-9 with TRBJ1-4, with a weak D call TRBD1 (6 bases). This CDR3 is 15 amino acids long. Germline V gives CDR1 SEHNR, CDR2 FQNEAQ (reference sequence). V shed 5 bases and J shed 3 bases, with 13 bases lying between them. CDR3 residues: CASSTRQVANEKLFF. For the CDR3, the DNA is TGTGCCAGCAGCACAAGACAGGTGGCTAATGAAAAACTGTTTTTT. The full variable domain, its missing parts supplied by reference TRBV7-9 and TRBJ1-4, is DTGVSQNPRHKITKRGQNVTFRCDPISEHNRLYWYRQTLGQGPEFLTYFQNEAQLEKSRLLSDRFSAERPKGSFSTLEIQRTEQGDSAMYLCASSTRQVANEKLFFGSGTQLSVL.

The chain is built from TRBV28 and TRBJ2-1; D possibly corresponds to TRBD2 (6 bases). Looked up from germline, CDR1 is MDHEN and CDR2 is SYDVKM. There are 15 residues in the CDR3. The V gene lost 6 bases and the J gene lost 2 bases, with 14 bases spanning the gap. The CDR3 bases are TGTGCCAGCAGCCCACGGGAGCGGACCTACAATGAGCAGTTCTTC. The encoded protein is CASSPRERTYNEQFF.

The chain uses TRBV19 and TRBJ2-1; D might be TRBD1 or TRBD2, each matching 5 bases. CDR1 is LNHDA, CDR2 SQIVND, per germline (reference sequence). The CDR3 spans 12 residues. Trimming took 3 bases from V and 8 from J, leaving 8 bases between them. The CDR3 reads CASSIWDHEQFF. DNA for the CDR3: TGTGCCAGTAGTATCTGGGACCATGAGCAGTTCTTC.

This chain connects TRBV9 to TRBJ2-2, with 12 bases identical to TRBD1. CDR3 length equals 16 residues. CDR1 and CDR2 (germline): SGDLS, YYNGEE. Trimming cost V 4 bases and J 4 bases; bases outside gene matches: 5. The CDR3 sequence: CASSFPGQGATGELFF. For the CDR3, the DNA is TGTGCCAGCAGCTTCCCGGGACAGGGGGCCACCGGGGAGCTGTTTTTT.

The chain has TRBV4-1 and TRBJ2-7; weak D call: TRBD2 (6 bases). Trimming pared 1 base from V and 5 bases from J, leaving 9 bases between. The CDR3 loop spans 13 amino acids. Germline lookup yields CDR1 MGHRA and CDR2 YSYEKL. The DNA for the CDR3 is TGCGCCAGCAGCCAAGTTGCGGGAAACGAGCAGTACTTC. Translated, it gives CASSQVAGNEQYF.

J is TRBJ1-5 and V is TRBV30; no firm D call. The CDR3 is 13 residues long. Germline CDR1 GTSNPN, CDR2 SVGIG (reference sequence). V was trimmed by 2 bases and J by 2 bases, leaving 7 bases between them. The CDR3 DNA follows: TGTGCCTGGAGTCCGGGTGGCAATCAGCCCCAGCATTTT. Translation gives CAWSPGGNQPQHF. Full variable domain (remainder filled in from reference TRBV30 and TRBJ1-5): SQTIHQWPATLVQPVGSPLSLECTVEGTSNPNLYWYRQAAGRGLQLLFYSVGIGQISSEVPQNLSASRPQDRQFILSSKKLLLSDSGFYLCAWSPGGNQPQHFGDGTRLSIL.